This T cell receptor beta chain emerged from a study of cytomegalovirus exposure and HLA in healthy donors. This PCR relied on a set of 60 Vbeta primers and 13 Jbeta primers. Some clones are missing from TCRdb's copy, which holds only in-frame ones; the method was immunoSEQ multiplex PCR. This sample has some 180,000 clones, with nearly 80% found just once. Germline CDR1 reads SGHAT; CDR2 reads FQNNGV. J lost 2 bases, V lost 3 bases, and 7 bases had no gene match. There are 16 residues in the CDR3. This clone occurred a few times. J is TRBJ2-5 and V is TRBV11-2; TRBD2 matches at 9 bases. Sample: PBMCs. This sequence originates from a female donor in good health and CMV-seronegative. This chain's CDR3 is CASSFTRLAGQETQYF. The CDR3 DNA reads TGTGCCAGCAGCTTCACCCGGCTAGCGGGGCAAGAGACCCAGTACTTC.